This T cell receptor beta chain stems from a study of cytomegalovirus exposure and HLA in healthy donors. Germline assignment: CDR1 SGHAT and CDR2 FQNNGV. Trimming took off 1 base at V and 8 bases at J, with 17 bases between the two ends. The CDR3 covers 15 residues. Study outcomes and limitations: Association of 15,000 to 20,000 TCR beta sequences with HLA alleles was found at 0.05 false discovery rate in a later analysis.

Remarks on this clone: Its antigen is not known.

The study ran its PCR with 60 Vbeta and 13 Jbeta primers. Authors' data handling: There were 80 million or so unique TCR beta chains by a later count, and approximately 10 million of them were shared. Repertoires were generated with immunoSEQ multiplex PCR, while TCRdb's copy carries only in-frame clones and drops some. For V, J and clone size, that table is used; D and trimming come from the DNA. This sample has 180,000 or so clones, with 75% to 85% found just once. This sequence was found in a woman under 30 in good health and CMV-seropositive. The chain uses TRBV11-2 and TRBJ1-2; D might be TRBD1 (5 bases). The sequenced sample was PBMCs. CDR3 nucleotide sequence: TGTGCCAGCAGCTTAGTGGCAGGGTGGGTGGAAGGCTACACCTTC. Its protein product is CASSLVAGWVEGYTF. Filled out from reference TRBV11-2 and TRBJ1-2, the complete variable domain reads EAGVAQSPRYKIIEKRQSVAFWCNPISGHATLYWYQQILGQGPKLLIQFQNNGVVDDSQLPKDRFSAERLKGVDSTLKIQPAKLEDSAVYLCASSLVAGWVEGYTFGSGTRLTVV.